This T cell receptor (beta chain) derives from a study of CD8+CD57+ T cells in acquired aplastic anemia. Looking at the study overall: Recorded DNA amounts for sorted CD4+ and CD8+ cells had an average of around 3.4 ug. Healthy donors had, on average, roughly 9.8 million reads for their CD4+ cells. General study findings and limits: Between patients and controls, CD8+ Simpson's diversity did not vary significantly. Twenty-nine CD8+ CDR3 sequences were shared between patients and controls.

Worth noting for this clonotype: The antigen remains unidentified.

The template for TCR beta VDJ and CDR3 sequence profiling was genomic DNA. TCRdb independently ran MiXCR on the reads; one entry per CDR3 protein. The sample holds over 150,000 distinct CDR3 sequences, around 59% seen once. V dropped 3 bases and J dropped 8 bases, with 5 bases sitting between them. The CDR3 sequence is 10 residues long. Per the germline V gene, CDR1 is SGDLS and CDR2 is YYNGEE. The sequencing input was sorted CD4+, CD8+, or CD8+CD57+ T cells (not recorded which) from PBMCs. This clonotype was obtained from a human donor in good health, serving as a control. V gene TRBV9 combines with J gene TRBJ1-2; no reliable D call. The CDR3 is CASSADGYTF. DNA for the CDR3: TGTGCCAGCAGCGCCGACGGCTACACCTTC.